This TCR beta chain was recorded in a study of blood T cell repertoires in COVID-19. This clone has only one observation. The data were produced by immunoSEQ multiplex PCR, yet TCRdb's version contains in-frame clones alone and is incomplete. The sample has 300,000 to 350,000 clones, roughly 86% seen once. CDR3 length: 14 amino acids. Trimming left V 4 bases short and J 4 bases short, with 12 bases between. The germline V gene encodes CDR1 SGHRS and CDR2 YFSETQ. What was sequenced was PBMCs or T cells enriched from blood (not recorded which). The source is a woman aged 25 to 39 who had recovered from COVID-19. The chain links TRBV5-1 to TRBJ1-5, with D possibly being TRBD1 (6 bases). The CDR3 nucleotides read TGCGCCAGCAGCGCCGGGACACCGAATCAGCCCCAGCATTTT. Translation: CASSAGTPNQPQHF.